These T cell receptor beta chains were read from a single sample in a study of OX40 agonist ivuxolimab in advanced cancers. Repertoires were generated with immunoSEQ multiplex PCR, while TCRdb's copy carries only in-frame clones and drops some. The sample includes tens of thousands of clones, 80% of them seen just once. Sequences were derived from CD4+ or CD8+ T cells sorted from blood, sampled in a trial of the OX40 agonist ivuxolimab. These receptors came from an adult with an advanced solid tumor such as melanoma, head and neck, liver or kidney cancer. Both conserved end residues are part of each CDR3. A D gene is named only where the DNA matches it firmly. Size is stated for part of the rows, as once, few or many counts, or as a class when the clone is expanded.

j_call d_call cdr3_length v_call clone_size cdr3_aa cdr3_nt
TRBJ1-3 . 14 TRBV30 once CAWSVGQAGNTIYF TGTGCCTGGAGTGTAGGGCAGGCCGGAAACACCATATATTTT
TRBJ1-3 . 14 TRBV15 . CATSSVRRGNTIYF TGTGCCACCAGCAGTGTAAGGAGGGGAAACACCATATATTTT
TRBJ1-5 . 14 TRBV5-6 . CASSRRGVDQPQHF TGTGCCAGCAGCCGACGGGGGGTTGATCAGCCCCAGCATTTT
TRBJ1-1 . 14 TRBV5-8 once CASSLLPLNTEAFF TGTGCCAGCAGCTTGTTGCCGTTGAACACTGAAGCTTTCTTT
TRBJ1-2 . 18 TRBV5-1 few CASSHGDEQATYDYGYTF TGCGCCAGCAGTCACGGGGACGAGCAGGCTACTTACGACTATGGCTACACCTTC
TRBJ1-2 . 15 TRBV15 . CATSRDPPGARGYTF TGTGCCACCAGCAGAGATCCGCCGGGGGCTCGTGGCTACACCTTC
TRBJ2-2 . 16 TRBV7-2 . CASSPRGTGDTGELFF TGTGCCAGCAGCCCAAGGGGAACGGGGGACACCGGGGAGCTGTTTTTT
TRBJ1-1 . 14 TRBV7-9 . CASSSPTENTEAFF TGTGCCAGCAGCTCTCCGACGGAGAACACTGAAGCTTTCTTT
TRBJ1-2 . 11 TRBV20-1 . CSAKHQGGYTF TGCAGTGCCAAACATCAGGGCGGCTACACCTTC
TRBJ2-7 . 14 TRBV7-2 . CASSLAGGTYEQYF TGTGCCAGCAGCTTGGCAGGGGGGACCTACGAGCAGTACTTC
TRBJ1-5 . 12 TRBV29-1 . CSAGQLNQPQHF TGCAGCGCCGGACAGCTCAATCAGCCCCAGCATTTT
TRBJ2-2 . 15 TRBV11-3 . CASSPLRGNTGELFF TGTGCCAGCAGCCCTCTCAGAGGGAACACCGGGGAGCTGTTTTTT
TRBJ2-2 . 17 TRBV5-1 . CASSSHTGTVNTGELFF TGCGCCAGCAGCTCTCATACAGGAACAGTAAACACCGGGGAGCTGTTTTTT
TRBJ2-5 TRBD1 16 TRBV27 . CASSSGGQGERETQYF TGTGCCAGCAGTTCGGGGGGACAGGGCGAGCGAGAGACCCAGTACTTC
TRBJ2-2 TRBD1 15 TRBV7-2 . CASSPDRGRAGELFF TGTGCCAGCAGCCCCGACAGGGGACGGGCCGGGGAGCTGTTTTTT
TRBJ2-7 . 15 TRBV27 . CASSFSRDTMYEQYF TGTGCCAGCAGTTTCTCGCGGGACACGATGTACGAGCAGTACTTC
TRBJ2-7 . 14 TRBV5-4 . CASSYPGYGYEQYF TGTGCCAGCAGCTACCCAGGGTACGGCTACGAGCAGTACTTC
TRBJ1-1 . 12 TRBV7-2 . CASSPTGGEAFF TGTGCCAGCAGCCCAACGGGGGGTGAAGCTTTCTTT
TRBJ2-5 TRBD1 14 TRBV9 . CASSVWTGSETQYF TGTGCCAGCAGCGTCTGGACAGGGTCTGAGACCCAGTACTTC
TRBJ1-1 . 13 TRBV29-1 . CSVEGGGWTEAFF TGCAGCGTTGAAGGCGGGGGCTGGACTGAAGCTTTCTTT
TRBJ2-5 . 11 TRBV14 . CASSPPGKQYF TGTGCCAGCAGCCCACCTGGGAAGCAGTACTTC
TRBJ1-4 . 11 TRBV28 . CASSLDEKLFF TGTGCCAGCAGTTTGGATGAAAAACTGTTTTTT
TRBJ1-3 TRBD1 18 TRBV28 . CASSLRTGTANSGNTIYF TGTGCCAGCAGTCTGAGGACCGGGACAGCGAACTCTGGAAACACCATATATTTT
TRBJ1-2 TRBD1 17 TRBV2 . CASSAQLQMGQGKGYTF TGTGCCAGCAGTGCCCAACTGCAAATGGGACAGGGAAAAGGCTACACCTTC
TRBJ1-6 TRBD1 16 TRBV18 . CASSPLRDRRNSPLHF TGTGCCAGCTCACCACTAAGGGACAGGCGGAATTCACCCCTCCACTTT
TRBJ1-2 TRBD1 14 TRBV15 . CATSRDKGAGGYTF TGTGCCACCAGCAGAGATAAGGGGGCGGGAGGCTACACCTTC
TRBJ2-1 . 16 TRBV7-9 . CASSPQRISSYNEQFF TGTGCCAGCAGCCCACAGCGGATTAGCTCCTACAATGAGCAGTTCTTC
TRBJ2-1 . 17 TRBV28 . CASSLRGFAGSYNEQFF TGTGCCAGCAGTTTGCGTGGGTTCGCGGGGTCCTACAATGAGCAGTTCTTC
TRBJ1-6 . 15 TRBV9 few CASSVDSAELSPLHF TGTGCCAGCAGCGTCGACTCGGCGGAACTTTCACCCCTCCACTTT
TRBJ2-5 . 12 TRBV29-1 . CSVDGFQETQYF TGCAGCGTTGACGGGTTCCAAGAGACCCAGTACTTC
TRBJ2-5 . 15 TRBV5-6 . CASSPRGGGLETQYF TGTGCCAGCAGCCCCCGCGGAGGGGGCTTGGAGACCCAGTACTTC
TRBJ2-7 . 14 TRBV6-6 . CASSHRDGPYEQYF TGTGCCAGCAGCCACCGGGACGGACCCTACGAGCAGTACTTC
TRBJ2-7 . 12 TRBV6-4 . CASSLLGYEQYF TGTGCCAGCAGTTTACTTGGGTACGAGCAGTACTTC
TRBJ1-1 . 13 TRBV10-3 few CAISANSGPEAFF TGTGCCATCAGTGCAAACTCGGGTCCTGAAGCTTTCTTT
TRBJ2-7 . 15 TRBV18 . CASSPTGEVLYEQYF TGTGCCAGCTCACCAACGGGGGAAGTTCTCTACGAGCAGTACTTC
TRBJ2-6 . 18 TRBV5-6 . CASSLPGTSISGANVLTF TGTGCCAGCAGCTTACCCGGGACCTCGATCTCTGGGGCCAACGTCCTGACTTTC
TRBJ2-7 . 15 TRBV6-6 . CASSYSPNSGYEQYF TGTGCCAGCAGTTACTCGCCGAACAGTGGATACGAGCAGTACTTC
TRBJ2-1 . 14 TRBV11-2 . CASSLSLEGGEQFF TGTGCCAGCAGCTTAAGCCTAGAGGGAGGTGAGCAGTTCTTC
TRBJ2-1 . 13 TRBV6-5 once CASSYGIYNEQFF TGTGCCAGCAGTTATGGCATCTACAATGAGCAGTTCTTC
TRBJ2-1 . 15 TRBV11-3 . CASSLGGSSYNEQFF TGTGCCAGCAGCTTAGGGGGAAGCTCCTACAATGAGCAGTTCTTC
TRBJ2-3 TRBD2 18 TRBV5-4 . CASSLDSLFAGGADTQYF TGTGCCAGCAGCTTGGATTCCCTCTTTGCGGGAGGGGCGGATACGCAGTATTTT
TRBJ1-2 TRBD1 15 TRBV19 few CASSMGRTGVDGYTF TGTGCCAGTAGTATGGGCCGAACAGGGGTAGACGGCTACACCTTC
TRBJ1-2 TRBD1 15 TRBV7-8 . CASSLVGQTLYGYTF TGTGCCAGCAGCTTAGTGGGACAGACCCTCTATGGCTACACCTTC
TRBJ1-2 . 14 TRBV6-6 . CASRIQGYNYGYTF TGTGCCAGCAGAATACAGGGTTATAACTATGGCTACACCTTC
TRBJ1-4 . 16 TRBV28 . CASSLGGGKANEKLFF TGTGCCAGCAGTTTAGGGGGGGGCAAGGCTAATGAAAAACTGTTTTTT
TRBJ2-3 . 15 TRBV18 . CASSRRVTSTDTQYF TGTGCCAGCTCACGCAGGGTTACTAGCACAGATACGCAGTATTTT
TRBJ2-6 . 13 TRBV6-1 . CASTRAGDNVLTF TGTGCCAGCACCAGGGCTGGGGACAACGTCCTGACTTTC
TRBJ2-2 . 16 TRBV2 . CASSEAGRGYTGELFF TGTGCCAGCAGTGAAGCTGGGAGGGGGTACACCGGGGAGCTGTTTTTT
TRBJ2-1 . 16 TRBV15 . CATSRGLAASYNEQFF TGTGCCACCAGCAGAGGATTAGCAGCATCCTACAATGAGCAGTTCTTC
TRBJ2-3 . 15 TRBV4-3 . CASSQEARNTDTQYF TGCGCCAGCAGCCAAGAAGCGCGGAATACAGATACGCAGTATTTT
TRBJ1-1 TRBD1 13 TRBV6-1 . CASSPDRLREAFF TGTGCCAGCAGCCCGGACAGGTTAAGGGAAGCTTTCTTT
TRBJ1-1 . 14 TRBV6-1 few CASSEILRNTEAFF TGTGCCAGCAGTGAAATCCTGCGGAACACTGAAGCTTTCTTT
TRBJ1-2 TRBD1 17 TRBV18 once CASSPQTPGQGARGYTF TGTGCCAGCTCACCACAGACCCCGGGACAGGGGGCGAGAGGCTACACCTTC
TRBJ1-4 TRBD1 15 TRBV9 once CASSPRDSSNEKLFF TGTGCCAGCAGCCCCCGGGACAGCTCCAATGAAAAACTGTTTTTT
TRBJ2-4 . 14 TRBV27 . CASSLQPFRDIQYF TGTGCCAGCAGTTTACAGCCCTTCCGGGACATTCAGTACTTC
TRBJ1-2 TRBD1 15 TRBV6-5 many CASSQTGLGDYGYTF TGTGCCAGCAGCCAGACAGGGTTGGGAGACTATGGCTACACCTTC
TRBJ2-3 . 16 TRBV6-1 . CASSEWRGPSTDTQYF TGTGCCAGCAGTGAATGGCGGGGGCCGAGCACAGATACGCAGTATTTT
TRBJ2-7 . 12 TRBV6-1 . CASRRVSNEQYF TGTGCCAGCCGCAGGGTCTCCAACGAGCAGTACTTC